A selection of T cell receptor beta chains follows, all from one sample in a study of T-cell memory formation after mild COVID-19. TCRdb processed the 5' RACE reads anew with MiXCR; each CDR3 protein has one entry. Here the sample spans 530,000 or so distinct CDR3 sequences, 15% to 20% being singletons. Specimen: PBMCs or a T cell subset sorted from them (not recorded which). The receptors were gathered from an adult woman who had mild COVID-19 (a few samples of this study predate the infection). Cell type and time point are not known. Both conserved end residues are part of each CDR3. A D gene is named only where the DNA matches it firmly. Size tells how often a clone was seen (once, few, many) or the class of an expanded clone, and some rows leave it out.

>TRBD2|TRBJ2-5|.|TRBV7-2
CASSFTSGRVETQYF
TGTGCCAGCAGCTTCACTAGCGGGAGGGTAGAGACCCAGTACTTC
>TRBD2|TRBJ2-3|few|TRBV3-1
CASSQDWTSGADTQYF
TGTGCCAGCAGCCAAGATTGGACTAGCGGGGCCGATACGCAGTATTTT
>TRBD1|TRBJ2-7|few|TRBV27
CASSFGPRQGNYEQYF
TGTGCCAGCAGTTTCGGGCCCAGACAGGGTAACTACGAGCAGTACTTC
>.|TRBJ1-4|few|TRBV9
CASSPRGQGLGEKLFF
TGTGCCAGCAGCCCCCGAGGCCAGGGACTCGGTGAAAAACTGTTTTTT
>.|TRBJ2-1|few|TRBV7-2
CASILSPGQGGTFKQFF
TGTGCCAGCATCTTATCCCCGGGACAAGGGGGTACTTTTAAACAGTTCTTC
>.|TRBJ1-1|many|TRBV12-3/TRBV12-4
CASRPYREGITEAFF
TGTGCCAGCAGGCCGTACAGGGAAGGAATTACTGAAGCTTTCTTT
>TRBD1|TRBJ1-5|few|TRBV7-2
CASSQGTGGNQPQHF
TGTGCCAGCAGCCAGGGGACAGGGGGCAATCAGCCCCAGCATTTT
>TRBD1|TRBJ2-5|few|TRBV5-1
CASSLGQGHSLETQYF
TGCGCCAGCAGCCTAGGACAGGGCCATTCATTAGAGACCCAGTACTTC
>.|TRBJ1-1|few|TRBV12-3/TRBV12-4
CASSFISLNTEAFF
TGTGCCAGCAGTTTTATCAGCCTGAACACTGAAGCTTTCTTT
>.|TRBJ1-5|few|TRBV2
CASSDRVLPQHF
TGTGCCAGCAGTGACAGGGTATTGCCCCAGCATTTT
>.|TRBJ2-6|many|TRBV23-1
CASSQLKGHRRCSGANVLTF
TGCGCCAGCAGTCAACTCAAAGGGCACCGGCGATGCTCTGGGGCCAACGTCCTGACTTTC
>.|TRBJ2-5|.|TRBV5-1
CASRPGTGLETQYF
TGCGCCAGCAGGCCCGGGACCGGGTTGGAGACCCAGTACTTC
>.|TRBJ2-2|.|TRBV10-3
CAISAGVAVNTGELFF
TGTGCCATCAGTGCTGGGGTAGCCGTAAACACCGGGGAGCTGTTTTTT
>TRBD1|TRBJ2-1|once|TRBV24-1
CATSDDRGVYNEQFF
TGTGCCACCAGTGATGACAGGGGGGTTTACAATGAGCAGTTCTTC
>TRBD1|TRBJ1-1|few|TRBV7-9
CASSPLTGGGTEAFF
TGTGCCAGCAGCCCACTCACAGGGGGCGGCACTGAAGCTTTCTTT
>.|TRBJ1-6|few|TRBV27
CASSLSLRVASGPLHF
TGTGCCAGCAGTTTATCGTTAAGGGTCGCAAGTGGACCCCTCCACTTT
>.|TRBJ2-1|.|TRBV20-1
CSVRGDYNEQFF
TGCAGTGTTAGGGGGGACTACAATGAGCAGTTCTTC
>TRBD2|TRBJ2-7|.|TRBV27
CASRLYGRASYEQYF
TGTGCCAGCAGACTATACGGGAGGGCCTCGTACGAGCAGTACTTC
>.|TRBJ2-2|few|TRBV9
CASSVRGTGELFF
TGTGCCAGCAGCGTACGGGGTACCGGGGAGCTGTTTTTT
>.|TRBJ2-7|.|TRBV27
CASSLTSLAAYEQYF
TGTGCCAGCAGTTTAACGAGTCTAGCTGCCTACGAGCAGTACTTC
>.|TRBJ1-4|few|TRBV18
CASSPPRPNEKLFF
TGTGCCAGCTCACCACCTCGTCCGAATGAAAAACTGTTTTTT
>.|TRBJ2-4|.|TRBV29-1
CSVEVAKNIQYF
TGCAGCGTCGAAGTAGCCAAAAACATTCAGTACTTC
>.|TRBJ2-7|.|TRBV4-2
CASSPPSWLRNSSYEQYF
TGTGCCAGCAGCCCCCCCTCGTGGCTACGGAATAGCTCCTACGAGCAGTACTTC
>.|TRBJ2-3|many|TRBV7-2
CASRTRQGTDTQYF
TGTGCCAGCAGAACCCGACAGGGCACAGATACGCAGTATTTT
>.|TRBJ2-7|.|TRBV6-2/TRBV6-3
CASSSPGEEQYF
TGTGCCAGCAGCTCCCCGGGGGAGGAGCAGTACTTC
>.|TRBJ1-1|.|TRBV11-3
CASSLVFQTAPNTEAFF
TGTGCCAGCAGCTTAGTATTCCAGACAGCCCCAAACACTGAAGCTTTCTTT
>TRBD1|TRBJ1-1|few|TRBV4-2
CASSPRTGGMPNTEAFF
TGTGCCAGCAGCCCCCGAACAGGGGGTATGCCTAACACTGAAGCTTTCTTT
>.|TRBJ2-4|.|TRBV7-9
CASSGRGEAKNIQYF
TGTGCCAGCAGCGGACGAGGGGAGGCCAAAAACATTCAGTACTTC
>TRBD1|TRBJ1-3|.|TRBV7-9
CASSLPGQANSGNTIYF
TGTGCCAGCAGCCTTCCCGGACAGGCGAACTCTGGAAACACCATATATTTT
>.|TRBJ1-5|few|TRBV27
CASSALGGGHQPQHF
TGTGCCAGCAGTGCCTTAGGGGGAGGGCATCAGCCCCAGCATTTT
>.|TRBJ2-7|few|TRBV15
CATSSVSGEQYF
TGTGCCACCAGCAGTGTTTCTGGGGAGCAGTACTTC
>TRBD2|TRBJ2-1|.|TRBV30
CAWSATSGGASEQFF
TGTGCCTGGAGTGCGACTAGCGGGGGGGCCAGTGAGCAGTTCTTC
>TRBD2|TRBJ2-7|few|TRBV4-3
CASSLEPGLAGGSSYEQYF
TGCGCCAGCAGCCTCGAGCCGGGACTAGCGGGAGGAAGCTCCTACGAGCAGTACTTC
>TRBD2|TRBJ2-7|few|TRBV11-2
CASSFRLAGDQHEQYF
TGTGCCAGCAGCTTCAGACTAGCGGGAGACCAACACGAGCAGTACTTC
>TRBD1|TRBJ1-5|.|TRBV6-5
CASSRGGTGKGQPQHF
TGTGCCAGCAGCCGGGGCGGGACAGGGAAAGGTCAGCCCCAGCATTTT
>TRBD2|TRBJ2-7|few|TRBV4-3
CASSQDLGLGGEQYF
TGCGCCAGCAGCCAAGATCTAGGACTAGGCGGCGAGCAGTACTTC
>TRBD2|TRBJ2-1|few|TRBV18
CASSTTSGRGNEQFF
TGTGCCAGCTCAACCACTAGCGGGAGAGGGAATGAGCAGTTCTTC
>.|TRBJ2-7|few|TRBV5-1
CASSLVQRVHEQYF
TGCGCCAGCAGCTTGGTACAGAGGGTCCACGAGCAGTACTTC
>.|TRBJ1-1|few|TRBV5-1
CASSPGVGDTEAFF
TGCGCCAGCAGCCCAGGGGTGGGGGACACTGAAGCTTTCTTT
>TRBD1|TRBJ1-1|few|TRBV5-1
CASSLTGRTSEAFF
TGCGCCAGCAGCCTGACAGGGCGAACTAGTGAAGCTTTCTTT
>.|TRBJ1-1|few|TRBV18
CASSPGAGNTEAFF
TGTGCCAGCTCCCCGGGGGCGGGGAACACTGAAGCTTTCTTT
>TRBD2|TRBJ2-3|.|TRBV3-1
CASSQDFLPTSGGTDTQYF
TGTGCCAGCAGCCAAGATTTTCTGCCGACTAGCGGGGGTACAGATACGCAGTATTTT
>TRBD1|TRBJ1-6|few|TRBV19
CATRGQEDSPLHF
TGTGCCACCAGAGGACAGGAAGATTCACCCCTCCACTTT
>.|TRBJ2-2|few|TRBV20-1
CSATHPGDAGELFF
TGCAGTGCTACCCACCCCGGGGATGCCGGGGAGCTGTTTTTT
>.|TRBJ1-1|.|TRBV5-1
CASSLAPGTATEAFF
TGCGCCAGCAGCTTGGCCCCCGGGACGGCCACTGAAGCTTTCTTT
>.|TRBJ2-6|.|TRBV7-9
CASSPLGSGANVLTF
TGTGCCAGCAGCCCGCTGGGCTCTGGGGCCAACGTCCTGACTTTC
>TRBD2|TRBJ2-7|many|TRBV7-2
CASSVGGATTEQYF
TGTGCCAGCAGCGTCGGGGGGGCAACTACCGAGCAGTACTTC
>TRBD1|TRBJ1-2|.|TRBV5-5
CASSPTQGGINYGYTF
TGTGCCAGCAGCCCAACACAGGGGGGGATTAACTATGGCTACACCTTC
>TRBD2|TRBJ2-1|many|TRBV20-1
CSALGGLAGASNEQFF
TGCAGTGCCCTGGGAGGCCTAGCGGGAGCTAGCAATGAGCAGTTCTTC
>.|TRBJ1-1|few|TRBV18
CASSPEKAPGNTEAFF
TGTGCCAGCTCACCCGAAAAGGCCCCGGGGAACACTGAAGCTTTCTTT
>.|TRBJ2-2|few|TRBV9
CASSHRGGTHTGELFF
TGTGCCAGCAGCCACCGGGGAGGGACACACACCGGGGAGCTGTTTTTT